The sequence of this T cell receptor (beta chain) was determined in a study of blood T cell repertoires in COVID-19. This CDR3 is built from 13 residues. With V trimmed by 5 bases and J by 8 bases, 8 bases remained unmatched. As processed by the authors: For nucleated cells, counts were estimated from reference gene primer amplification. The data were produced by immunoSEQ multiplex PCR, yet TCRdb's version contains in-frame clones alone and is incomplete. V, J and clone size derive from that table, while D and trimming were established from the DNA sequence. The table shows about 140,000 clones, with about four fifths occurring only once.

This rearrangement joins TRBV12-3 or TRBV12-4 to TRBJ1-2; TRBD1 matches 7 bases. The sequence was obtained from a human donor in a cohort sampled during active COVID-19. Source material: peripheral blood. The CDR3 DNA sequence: TGTGCCAGCAGTCAACAGGGGTCTAGGGGCTACACCTTC. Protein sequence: CASSQQGSRGYTF.